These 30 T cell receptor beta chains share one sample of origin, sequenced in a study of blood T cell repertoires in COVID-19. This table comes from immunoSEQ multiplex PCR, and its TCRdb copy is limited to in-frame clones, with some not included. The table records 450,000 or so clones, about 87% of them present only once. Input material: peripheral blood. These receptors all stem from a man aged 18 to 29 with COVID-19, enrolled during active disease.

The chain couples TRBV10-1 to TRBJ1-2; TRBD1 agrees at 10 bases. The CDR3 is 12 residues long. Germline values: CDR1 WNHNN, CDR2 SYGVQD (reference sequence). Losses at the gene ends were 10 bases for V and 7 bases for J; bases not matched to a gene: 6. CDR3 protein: CATRQGACGYTF. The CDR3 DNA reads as TGCGCCACCAGACAGGGGGCGTGTGGCTACACCTTC.

The CDR3 protein is CASSLDSGLGNTIYF. In nucleotides, the CDR3 is TGTGCCAGCAGCTTGGATAGCGGTTTGGGAAACACCATATATTTT. This chain joins TRBV5-4 and TRBJ1-3; D unclear. Germline V gene data show CDR1 as SGHNT and CDR2 as YYREEE (reference sequence). The CDR3 has 15 amino acids. The ends were cut back, 0 bases at V and 4 bases at J, with 11 bases in the middle.

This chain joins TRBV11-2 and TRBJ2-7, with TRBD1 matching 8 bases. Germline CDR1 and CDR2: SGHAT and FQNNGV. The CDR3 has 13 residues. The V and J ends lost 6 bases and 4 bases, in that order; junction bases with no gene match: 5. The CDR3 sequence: CASRITGGYEQYF. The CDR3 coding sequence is TGTGCCAGCAGGATAACAGGGGGGTACGAGCAGTACTTC.

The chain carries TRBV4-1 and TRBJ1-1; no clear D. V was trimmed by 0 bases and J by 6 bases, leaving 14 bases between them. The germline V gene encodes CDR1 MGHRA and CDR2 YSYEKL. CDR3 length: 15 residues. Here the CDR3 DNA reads TGCGCCAGCAGCCAAGATACCCATTCCCAGTCTGAAGCTTTCTTT. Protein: CASSQDTHSQSEAFF.

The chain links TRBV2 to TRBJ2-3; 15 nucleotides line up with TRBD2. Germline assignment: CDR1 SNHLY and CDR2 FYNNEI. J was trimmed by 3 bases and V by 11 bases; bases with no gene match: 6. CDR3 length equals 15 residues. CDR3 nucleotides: TGTGCCGTCAGGGGACTAGCGGGAGGTACAGATACGCAGTATTTT. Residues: CAVRGLAGGTDTQYF.

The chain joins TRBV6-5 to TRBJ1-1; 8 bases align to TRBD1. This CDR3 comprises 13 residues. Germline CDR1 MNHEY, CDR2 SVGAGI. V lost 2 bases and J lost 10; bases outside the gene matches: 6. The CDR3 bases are TGTGCCAGCAGTTACCAGGGGGCCGCATCAGCTTTCTTT. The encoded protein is CASSYQGAASAFF.

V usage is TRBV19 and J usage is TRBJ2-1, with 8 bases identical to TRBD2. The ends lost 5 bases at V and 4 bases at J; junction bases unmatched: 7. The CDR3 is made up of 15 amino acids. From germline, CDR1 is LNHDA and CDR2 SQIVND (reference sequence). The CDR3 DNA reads TGTGCCAGTAGTCCAAGCGGGAGCGGGTACAATGAGCAGTTCTTC. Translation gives CASSPSGSGYNEQFF. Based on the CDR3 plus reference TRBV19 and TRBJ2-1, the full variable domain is DGGITQSPKYLFRKEGQNVTLSCEQNLNHDAMYWYRQDPGQGLRLIYYSQIVNDFQKGDIAEGYSVSREKKESFPLTVTSAQKNPTAFYLCASSPSGSGYNEQFFGPGTRLTVL.

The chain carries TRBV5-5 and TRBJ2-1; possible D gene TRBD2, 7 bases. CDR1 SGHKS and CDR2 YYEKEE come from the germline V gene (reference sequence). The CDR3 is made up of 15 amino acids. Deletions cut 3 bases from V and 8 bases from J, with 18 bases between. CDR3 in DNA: TGTGCCAGCAGCTCTATGGCGGGGGCGAGGGATGAGCAGTTCTTC. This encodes CASSSMAGARDEQFF.

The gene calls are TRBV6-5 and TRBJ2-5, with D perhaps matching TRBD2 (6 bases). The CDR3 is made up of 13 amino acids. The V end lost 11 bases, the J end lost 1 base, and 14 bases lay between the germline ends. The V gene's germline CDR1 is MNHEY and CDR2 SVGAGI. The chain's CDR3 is CALGTGLQETQYF. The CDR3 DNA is TGTGCCTTGGGGACGGGACTCCAAGAGACCCAGTACTTC.

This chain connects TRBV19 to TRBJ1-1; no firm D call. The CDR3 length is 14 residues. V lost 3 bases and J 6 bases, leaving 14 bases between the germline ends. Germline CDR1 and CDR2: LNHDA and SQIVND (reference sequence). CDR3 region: CASSIIPGRAEAFF. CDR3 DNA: TGTGCCAGTAGTATCATCCCTGGGCGGGCTGAAGCTTTCTTT.

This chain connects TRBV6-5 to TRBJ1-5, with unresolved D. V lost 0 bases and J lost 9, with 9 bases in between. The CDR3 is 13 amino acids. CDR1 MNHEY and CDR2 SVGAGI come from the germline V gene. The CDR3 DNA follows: TGTGCCAGCAGTTACTCGAAACACACGCCCCAGCATTTT. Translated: CASSYSKHTPQHF.

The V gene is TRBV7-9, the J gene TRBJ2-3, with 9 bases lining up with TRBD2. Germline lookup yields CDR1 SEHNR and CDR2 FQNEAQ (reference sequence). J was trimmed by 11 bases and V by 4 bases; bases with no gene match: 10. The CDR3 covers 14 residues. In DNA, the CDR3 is TGTGCCAGCAGCTCGACCTATAGCGGGAGAAGGCAGTATTTT. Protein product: CASSSTYSGRRQYF.

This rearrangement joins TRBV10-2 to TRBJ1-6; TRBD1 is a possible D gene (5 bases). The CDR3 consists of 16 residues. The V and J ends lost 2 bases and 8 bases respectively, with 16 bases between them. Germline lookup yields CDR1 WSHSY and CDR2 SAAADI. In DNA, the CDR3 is TGCGCCAGCAGTGAGATAAGCACAAGGGGATATTCACCCCTCCACTTT. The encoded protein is CASSEISTRGYSPLHF.

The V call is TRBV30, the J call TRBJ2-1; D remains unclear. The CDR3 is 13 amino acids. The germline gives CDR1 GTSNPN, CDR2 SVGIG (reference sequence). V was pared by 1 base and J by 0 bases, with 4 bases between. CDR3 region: CAWSDSSYNEQFF. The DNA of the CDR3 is TGTGCCTGGAGTGACAGCTCCTACAATGAGCAGTTCTTC.

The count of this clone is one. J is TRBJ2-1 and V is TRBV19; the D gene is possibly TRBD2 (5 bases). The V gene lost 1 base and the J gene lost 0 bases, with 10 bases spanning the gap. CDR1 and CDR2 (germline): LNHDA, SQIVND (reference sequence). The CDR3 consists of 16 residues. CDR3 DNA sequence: TGTGCCAGTAGTATAGGTACTAGGAGCTCCTACAATGAGCAGTTCTTC. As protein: CASSIGTRSSYNEQFF.

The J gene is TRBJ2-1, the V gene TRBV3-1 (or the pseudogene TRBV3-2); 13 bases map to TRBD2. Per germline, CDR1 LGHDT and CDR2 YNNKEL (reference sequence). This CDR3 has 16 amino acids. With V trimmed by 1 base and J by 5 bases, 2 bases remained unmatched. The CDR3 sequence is CASSQGGTSGDNEQFF. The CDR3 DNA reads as TGTGCCAGCAGCCAAGGTGGGACTAGCGGGGACAATGAGCAGTTCTTC.

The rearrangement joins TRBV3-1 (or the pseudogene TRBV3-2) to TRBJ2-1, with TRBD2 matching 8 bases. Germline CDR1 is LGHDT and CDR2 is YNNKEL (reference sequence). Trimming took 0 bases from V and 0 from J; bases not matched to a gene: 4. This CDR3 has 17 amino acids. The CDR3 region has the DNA TGTGCCAGCAGCCAAGAGTCCAGCGGGAGCTCCTACAATGAGCAGTTCTTC. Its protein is CASSQESSGSSYNEQFF.

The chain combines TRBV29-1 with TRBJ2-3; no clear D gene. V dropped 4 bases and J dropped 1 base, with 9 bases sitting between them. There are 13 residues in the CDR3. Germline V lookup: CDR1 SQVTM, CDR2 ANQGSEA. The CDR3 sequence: CSVAVGGTDTQYF. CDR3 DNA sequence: TGCAGCGTTGCGGTAGGAGGCACAGATACGCAGTATTTT.

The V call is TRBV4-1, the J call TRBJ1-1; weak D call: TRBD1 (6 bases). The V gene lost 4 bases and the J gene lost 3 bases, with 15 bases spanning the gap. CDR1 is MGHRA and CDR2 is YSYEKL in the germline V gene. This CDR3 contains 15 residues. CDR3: CASSPQTGRDTEAFF. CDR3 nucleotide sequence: TGCGCCAGCAGCCCTCAAACAGGGAGGGACACTGAAGCTTTCTTT.

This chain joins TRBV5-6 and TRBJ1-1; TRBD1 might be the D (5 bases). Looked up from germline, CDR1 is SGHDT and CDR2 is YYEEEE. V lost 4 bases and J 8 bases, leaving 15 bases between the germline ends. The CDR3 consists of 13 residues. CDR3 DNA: TGTGCCAGCAGCGCCGGGGGTTCACGGGAAGCTTTCTTT. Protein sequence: CASSAGGSREAFF.

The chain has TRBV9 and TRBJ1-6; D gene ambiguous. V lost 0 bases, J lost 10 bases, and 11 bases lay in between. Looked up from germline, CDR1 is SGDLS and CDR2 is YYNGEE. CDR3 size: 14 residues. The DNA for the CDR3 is TGTGCCAGCAGCGTAGAATGGGCAAAGTCACCCCTCCACTTT. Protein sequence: CASSVEWAKSPLHF.

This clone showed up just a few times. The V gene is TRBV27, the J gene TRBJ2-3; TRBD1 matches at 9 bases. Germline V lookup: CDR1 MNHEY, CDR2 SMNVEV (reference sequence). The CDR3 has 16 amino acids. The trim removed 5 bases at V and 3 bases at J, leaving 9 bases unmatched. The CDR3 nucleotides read TGTGCCAGCAGTGCCGACAGGGGGAGAGGTACAGATACGCAGTATTTT. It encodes CASSADRGRGTDTQYF.

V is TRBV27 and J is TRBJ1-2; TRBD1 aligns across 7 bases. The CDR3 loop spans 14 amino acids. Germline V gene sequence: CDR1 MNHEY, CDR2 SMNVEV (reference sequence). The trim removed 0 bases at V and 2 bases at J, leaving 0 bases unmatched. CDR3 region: CASSLSDRNYGYTF. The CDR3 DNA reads TGTGCCAGCAGTTTATCGGACAGGAACTATGGCTACACCTTC.

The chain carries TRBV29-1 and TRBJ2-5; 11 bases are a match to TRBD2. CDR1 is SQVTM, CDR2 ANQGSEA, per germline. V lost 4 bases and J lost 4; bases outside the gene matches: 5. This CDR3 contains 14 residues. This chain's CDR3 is CSVGSSGRSETQYF. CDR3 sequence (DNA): TGCAGCGTTGGCTCTAGCGGGAGGTCAGAGACCCAGTACTTC.

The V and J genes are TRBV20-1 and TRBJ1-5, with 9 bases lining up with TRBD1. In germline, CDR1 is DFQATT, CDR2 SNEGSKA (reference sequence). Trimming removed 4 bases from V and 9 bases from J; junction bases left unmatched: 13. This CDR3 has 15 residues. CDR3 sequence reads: CSAIETGGLLMPQHF. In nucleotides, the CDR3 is TGCAGTGCTATTGAGACAGGGGGGCTTCTCATGCCCCAGCATTTT.

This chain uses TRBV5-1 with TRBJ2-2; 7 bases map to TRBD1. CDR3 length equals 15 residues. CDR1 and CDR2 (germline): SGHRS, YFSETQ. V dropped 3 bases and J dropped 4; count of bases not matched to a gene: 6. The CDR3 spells CASSSEGGSTGELFF. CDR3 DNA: TGCGCCAGCAGCTCGGAAGGGGGCAGCACCGGGGAGCTGTTTTTT.

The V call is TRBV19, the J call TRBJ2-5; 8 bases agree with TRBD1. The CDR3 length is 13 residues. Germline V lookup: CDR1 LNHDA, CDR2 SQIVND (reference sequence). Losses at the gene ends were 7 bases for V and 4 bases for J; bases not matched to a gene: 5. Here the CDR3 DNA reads TGTGCCAGTACCTCAGGGGGCTTAGAGACCCAGTACTTC. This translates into CASTSGGLETQYF.

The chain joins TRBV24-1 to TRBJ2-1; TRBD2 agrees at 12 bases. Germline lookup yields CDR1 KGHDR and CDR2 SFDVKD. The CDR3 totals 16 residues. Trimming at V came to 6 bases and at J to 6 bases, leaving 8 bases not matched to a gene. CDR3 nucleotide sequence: TGTGCCACCAGTACCCTAGCGGGAGGGCCTATCAATGAGCAGTTCTTC. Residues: CATSTLAGGPINEQFF.

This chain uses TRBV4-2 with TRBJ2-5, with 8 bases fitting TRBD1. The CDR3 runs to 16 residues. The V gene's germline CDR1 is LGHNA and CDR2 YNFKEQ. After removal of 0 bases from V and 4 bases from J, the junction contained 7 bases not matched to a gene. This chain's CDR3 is CASSQDRQGARETQYF. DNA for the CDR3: TGTGCCAGCAGCCAAGATCGCCAGGGGGCTCGAGAGACCCAGTACTTC.

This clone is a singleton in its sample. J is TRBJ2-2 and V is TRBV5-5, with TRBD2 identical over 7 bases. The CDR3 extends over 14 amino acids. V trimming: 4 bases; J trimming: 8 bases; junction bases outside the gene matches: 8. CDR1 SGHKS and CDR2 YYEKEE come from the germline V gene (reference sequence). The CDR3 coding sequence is TGTGCCAGCAGCCCCGGACTAGTAGCTGGGGAGCTGTTTTTT. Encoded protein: CASSPGLVAGELFF.